These T cell receptor beta chains were read from a single sample in a study of blood T cells in healthy people across ages. TCRdb recomputed calls from the 5' RACE reads with MiXCR, one row per CDR3 protein. The profile covers some 800,000 distinct CDR3 sequences, with 40% to 50% appearing a single time and around 18% taken by the ten largest. The sequencing sample was made of blood. The receptors come from a man aged 60-69 years in good health. CDR3s include the opening cysteine and the closing phenylalanine or tryptophan. The D gene is left open where the match is weak. Some rows mark clone size as missing; the rest say once, few, many or name a class of expanded clone.

V gene	clone size	D gene	J gene	CDR3 DNA	CDR3 protein
TRBV14	.	.	TRBJ2-6	TGTGCCAGCAGCCGATCTGAAGGGGCCAACGTCCTGACTTTC	CASSRSEGANVLTF
TRBV20-1	.	.	TRBJ2-7	TGCAGTGCTAGTGGAAGCCATCACGCCTACGAGCAGTACTTC	CSASGSHHAYEQYF
TRBV12-3/TRBV12-4	few	.	TRBJ2-5	TGTGCCAGCAGTTTATCGCGGGACAGATCGATTTCGGGCGAGACCCAGTACTTC	CASSLSRDRSISGETQYF
TRBV20-1	.	.	TRBJ1-4	TGCAGTGCTAAAAACAGGGAATACGATGAAAAACCGTTTTTT	CSAKNREYDEKPFF
TRBV20-1	.	.	TRBJ1-1	TGCAGTGCTAGGAAAGGGCCCAGATCTAACACTGAAGCTTTCTTT	CSARKGPRSNTEAFF
TRBV13	.	.	TRBJ2-3	TGTGCCAGCAGCGCTAACTACAGGGATACGCAGTATTTT	CASSANYRDTQYF
TRBV25-1	.	TRBD2	TRBJ2-3	TGTGCCAGCAGTGACACTAGCGGGGGACGCACAGATACGCAGTATTTT	CASSDTSGGRTDTQYF
TRBV20-1	few	.	TRBJ2-1	TGCAGTGCTAGACCAGCCCGGGTCGGGGACAATGAGCAGTTCTTC	CSARPARVGDNEQFF
TRBV6-5	few	.	TRBJ2-5	TGTGCCAGCAGCCGCTATAAGGGCGGAGAGACCCAGTACTTC	CASSRYKGGETQYF
TRBV7-2	.	.	TRBJ2-5	TGTGCCAGCAGCTTAGCTCGGTGGGGAGAGACCCAGTACTTC	CASSLARWGETQYF
TRBV10-3	many	.	TRBJ2-7	TGTGCCACCAACAGGGCGACGGGCGAGCAGTACTTC	CATNRATGEQYF
TRBV25-1	few	TRBD1	TRBJ2-3	TGTGCCAGCAGACACAGGGGCCAGAGCACAGATACGCAGTATTTT	CASRHRGQSTDTQYF
TRBV5-1	few	.	TRBJ2-5	TGCGCCAGCAGCCGTCAGGGCAGGGGAGGTAGTGAGACCCAGTACTTC	CASSRQGRGGSETQYF
TRBV5-5	few	.	TRBJ2-7	TGTGCCAGCAGCTTGGGGCAGGGGCTGGTCTACGAGCAGTACTTC	CASSLGQGLVYEQYF
TRBV7-9	few	.	TRBJ2-6	TGTGCCAGCAGCCTTACAGGGCCTGGGGCCAACGTCCTGACTTTC	CASSLTGPGANVLTF
TRBV19	.	TRBD1	TRBJ2-5	TGTGCCAGTGCCGGGACAGTCCAAGAGACCCAGTACTTC	CASAGTVQETQYF
TRBV20-1	.	TRBD1	TRBJ1-1	TGCAGTGCTAGACGGGACAGCAGAAGCACTGAAGCTTTCTTT	CSARRDSRSTEAFF
TRBV6-5	.	.	TRBJ2-5	TGTGCCAGCAGCCTGGGGGCCTTGGGACGGGAGACCCAGTACTTC	CASSLGALGRETQYF
TRBV28	few	TRBD1	TRBJ2-1	TGTGCCAGCAGGACAGGGGGCTCCTACAATGAGCAGTTCTTC	CASRTGGSYNEQFF
TRBV30	.	.	TRBJ2-3	TGTGCCTGGAGTTTCCTGGGGACCTCCTTCCCTAGTGATACGCAGTATTTT	CAWSFLGTSFPSDTQYF
TRBV6-1	few	.	TRBJ2-7	TGTGCCAGCAACCTGCCCGGCTACGAGCAGTACTTC	CASNLPGYEQYF
TRBV2	.	.	TRBJ2-2	TGTGCCAGTGCCGGGAACGCGAACACCGGGGAGCTGTTTTTT	CASAGNANTGELFF
TRBV7-2	.	.	TRBJ2-5	TGTGCCAGCAGCTTAGATCCCGCTAGCTTCGAGACCCAGTACTTC	CASSLDPASFETQYF
TRBV5-1	few	TRBD1	TRBJ2-3	TGCGCCAGCAGCTCATGGGGGACAGGGTCAGATACGCAGTATTTT	CASSSWGTGSDTQYF
TRBV18	few	.	TRBJ2-3	TGTGCCAGCTCACCACCGAACACAGATACGCAGTATTTT	CASSPPNTDTQYF
TRBV12-3/TRBV12-4	few	.	TRBJ1-5	TGTGCCAGCAGTTTGGGGGTAGATCAGCCCCAGCATTTT	CASSLGVDQPQHF
TRBV6-2/TRBV6-3	.	TRBD1	TRBJ2-7	TGTGCCAGCAGTCGCCGGGACAGCCCTGGGTCCTACGAGCAGTACTTC	CASSRRDSPGSYEQYF
TRBV4-1	.	TRBD1	TRBJ2-5	TGCGCCAGCAGCCAAGGCGACAGGGCCCAAGAGACCCAGTACTTC	CASSQGDRAQETQYF
TRBV10-3	.	.	TRBJ2-1	TGTGCCATCAGTGAAGTGGGGACCTACAATGAGCAGTTCTTC	CAISEVGTYNEQFF
TRBV19	few	.	TRBJ2-5	TGTGCCAGTAGTATCGGAAGGTTAGGAAAAGAGACCCAGTACTTC	CASSIGRLGKETQYF
TRBV3-1	.	.	TRBJ2-7	TGTGCCAGCAGCCAAGGTGTCGGGGGAGACGAGCAGTACTTC	CASSQGVGGDEQYF
TRBV9	few	.	TRBJ2-5	TGTGCCAGCAGCGTAGTTGCAGGTAGCGCACAAGAGACCCAGTACTTC	CASSVVAGSAQETQYF
TRBV6-2/TRBV6-3	few	.	TRBJ2-7	TGTGCCAGCATTTCCGACACCAGGTTGGGCGAGCAGTACTTC	CASISDTRLGEQYF
TRBV20-1	many	TRBD1	TRBJ2-7	TGCAGTGCTACTCGGGACAGCTCCTACGAGCAGTACTTC	CSATRDSSYEQYF
TRBV5-5	.	TRBD1	TRBJ2-5	TGTGCCAGCAGCGCAGGGACAGGAGCCTCCCAAGAGACCCAGTACTTC	CASSAGTGASQETQYF
TRBV7-2	many	.	TRBJ2-1	TGTGCCAGCAGCTTAGGCAGCTACAATGAGCAGTTCTTC	CASSLGSYNEQFF
TRBV5-1	few	.	TRBJ1-1	TGCGCCAGCAGCTTGACCACCACTAGGGCTGAAGCTTTCTTT	CASSLTTTRAEAFF
TRBV30	.	.	TRBJ1-2	TGTGCCTGGACTCCCCGTCGGGGCTACTATGGCTACACCTTC	CAWTPRRGYYGYTF
TRBV7-2	.	.	TRBJ2-5	TGTGCCAGCAGCTTAGGCCCCACAAGGGGGCAAGAGACCCAGTACTTC	CASSLGPTRGQETQYF
TRBV5-6	.	TRBD1	TRBJ2-7	TGTGCCAGCAGGGTGAGAGGACAGGGGCACGAGCAGTACTTC	CASRVRGQGHEQYF
TRBV18	few	.	TRBJ2-5	TGTGCCAGCTCACCAGTGGACCAAGAGACCCAGTACTTC	CASSPVDQETQYF
TRBV2	few	.	TRBJ2-3	TGTGCCAGCGTCGGAGGAACTAGCACTAGCACAGATACGCAGTATTTT	CASVGGTSTSTDTQYF
TRBV19	.	TRBD2	TRBJ2-7	TGTGCCAGTAGGACCGGCGGGACGAGCGGGAGGTCTGAGCAGTACTTC	CASRTGGTSGRSEQYF
TRBV6-2/TRBV6-3	.	TRBD2	TRBJ2-3	TGTGCCAGCAGCCATTACGGGGGGGCCAAAGATACGCAGTATTTT	CASSHYGGAKDTQYF
TRBV7-2	few	.	TRBJ1-6	TGTGCCAGCAGCTTAGCAACAGGGTTTGGTTCACCCCTCCACTTT	CASSLATGFGSPLHF
TRBV5-6	.	.	TRBJ2-1	TGTGCCAGCAGCCGAGGGGGGCCACTGGTCTACAATGAGCAGTTCTTC	CASSRGGPLVYNEQFF
TRBV7-2	many	.	TRBJ2-5	TGTGCCAGCAGCTTAACAGGACAGACCCAGTACTTC	CASSLTGQTQYF
TRBV7-9	.	TRBD2	TRBJ2-1	TGTGCCAGCAGCTTAGCCCCCCAGGGCGGGGGGTTCTTC	CASSLAPQGGGFF
TRBV29-1	.	TRBD1	TRBJ1-2	TGCGGCGTTGAAGATCCGGGACAGCCACCTACTAACTATGGCTACACCTTC	CGVEDPGQPPTNYGYTF
TRBV12-3/TRBV12-4	.	TRBD2	TRBJ2-5	TGTGTCAGCAGTGCGGGACTAGCGGGTTTCGGGACCCAGTACTTC	CVSSAGLAGFGTQYF
TRBV12-3/TRBV12-4	few	.	TRBJ2-7	TGTGCCAGCAGTCGGTTTGACAGCCCCTACGAGCAGTACTTC	CASSRFDSPYEQYF
TRBV20-1	.	.	TRBJ2-6	TGCAGTGCAATGGGACAAACTGGGGCCAACGTCCTGACTTTC	CSAMGQTGANVLTF
TRBV5-6	few	.	TRBJ2-7	TGTGCCAGCAGCTCGGCTATCTTGGAAGGGGCGCTTGGTCCCCAGTACTTC	CASSSAILEGALGPQYF
TRBV29-1	.	.	TRBJ1-1	TGCAGCGTTGAAGGAGGGCAGGGCATCACTGAAGCTTTCTTT	CSVEGGQGITEAFF
TRBV7-9	.	.	TRBJ2-1	TGTGCCAGCAGCTTAGCCGCGGGGGCTTTAGATGAGCAGTTCTTC	CASSLAAGALDEQFF
TRBV5-1	.	.	TRBJ2-1	TGCGCCAGCAGCTTGGAGGTCCAGGGCGTCTACAATGAGCAGTTCTTC	CASSLEVQGVYNEQFF
TRBV20-1	.	TRBD1	TRBJ2-6	TGCAGTGCCCCGGGACAGGTCGGCTCTGGGGCCAACGTCCTGACTTTC	CSAPGQVGSGANVLTF
TRBV9	.	.	TRBJ1-4	TGTGCCAGCAGCCAAGGAGGGGAAATTGAAAAACTGTTTTTT	CASSQGGEIEKLFF